The T cell receptor (beta chain) under discussion was sequenced for a study of neurological immune-mediated disorders (dated by TCRdb to the late 2010s). Broadly, across the study: Of the approximately 34 multiple sclerosis patients, some 30 had relapsing-remitting MS and 3 had secondary progressive MS. Peripheral blood TCR-beta repertoires from patients with HTLV-I-associated myelopathy (HAM/TSP), patients with multiple sclerosis, and healthy controls were compared in the study using UMI-based sequencing. The approximately 100 TCR-beta libraries included longitudinal samples, technical triplicates and paired sorted CD4+ and CD8+ T-cell subsets alongside PBMC samples. The cohort was made up of 65 to 75 subjects, consisting of roughly 15 HAM/TSP patients, 35 or so multiple sclerosis patients and 20 healthy controls.

For the unsorted PBMC libraries, 2 million PBMCs were stored in RNAlater at -80 degrees C until RNA extraction and were used to generate the libraries. Multiple sclerosis patients were enrolled in a US clinical protocol evaluating disease progression by magnetic resonance imaging. Peripheral blood was subjected to Ficoll-Hypaque density gradient centrifugation to isolate PBMCs, which were then cryopreserved in liquid nitrogen. Beyond this particular receptor, the publication reports: The MS cluster was not associated with any clinical or MRI features, and the authors stated that larger cohorts are needed. Phylogenetic analysis grouped repertoires from 18 of 34 MS patients into a cluster of related CDR3 sequences, suggesting a possible repertoire-level signature. Across subjects, expanded clones never shared an identical CDR3 amino acid sequence, which suggests that the TCR-beta repertoires in every group were private. TCR clonal expansion was highest in HAM/TSP patients and lowest in MS patients, with MS patients falling below even healthy controls.

Measured from the cysteine to the phenylalanine, the CDR3 is 14 residues long. Kept here is only the CDR3 DNA, which spans 42 bases and is read in frame from base 1. Trimming leaves V shorter by 6 bases and J shorter by 7 bases, with the junction holding 5 bases beyond the gene matches. Taken from the germline V gene (reference sequence), the CDR1 and CDR2 loops are LGHDT and YNNKEL. cDNA synthesis used template-switch 5'RACE with a primer carrying a 10-nucleotide random unique molecular identifier tagging each TCR transcript. Each sequencing run produced over 160 million TCR-beta sequences covering 15-18 subjects. Total RNA was extracted with the RNeasy kit. TCR-beta VDJ regions were amplified with primers for the TCR constant region and the 5'RACE anchor, using the KAPA Real-time Library Amplification kit. A first PCR added sample indexes and Illumina adaptors, and a second PCR then raised library yield. After Ampure bead purification, the roughly 650 bp TCR product was size-selected on a 2% E-gel SizeSelection system. Before pooling, library quality was assessed on a Bioanalyzer, concentration was determined with Qubit, and library quantification was performed with the Kapa Library Quantification kit. An Illumina HiSeq 2500 was used to sequence the libraries paired-end at 2 x 150 bp. To increase sequence diversity, about 25-31% phiX was spiked into each library pool. On the study's bioinformatics: Quality-filtered reads were processed with the UMI-based MiGEC pipeline, which removed over 75% of raw TCR sequences during error correction. IMGT germline references were used for alignment of VDJ genes, and clonotypes were defined by a unique CDR3 amino acid sequence together with V-J genes. Clonal expansion, Shannon diversity and CDR3 relatedness (CalcPairwiseDistances, ClusterSamples) were evaluated with VDJtools, and phylogenetic trees were built with CLCbio workbench. Using coefficient-of-variation modelling across technical triplicates, the study counted a clone as expanded if it had at least 8 unique UMIs. Starting from the raw public reads, TCRdb applied fastp trimming at Q25, assembled clones with MiXCR and retained in-frame beta chains. Each record represents a unique CDR3 protein, reported with the most common genes and DNA among its rows. The V and J calls and clone size are TCRdb's, not the authors'. The sample table lists roughly 27,000 distinct CDR3 sequences, 2.5% of them with a count of one. The ten biggest clones cover roughly 2.1% of the sample.

This clonotype was seen repeatedly, ten times or more. The antigen it binds to is not known. Per-base qualities were not stored, and no clone one base away is much larger. Sequencing was done on a sample of PBMCs. The rearranged segments are TRBV3-1 and TRBJ1-6; TRBD1 aligns with 8 central bases. The source of this sequence is a woman between 45 and 65 years old with multiple sclerosis. CDR3 reads: CASREGTGNSPLHF. The nucleotides read TGTGCCAGCAGGGAAGGGACAGGCAATTCACCCCTCCACTTT.